The 30 T cell receptor beta chains in this list originate from one sample, sequenced in a study of T cells in tuberculosis. TCRdb's copy holds only in-frame clones and misses some; the assay was immunoSEQ multiplex PCR. The sample lists approximately 46,000 clones; nearly 95% were seen once. Time point given: new active TB diagnosis, blood taken before or within 7 days of starting treatment. This sample comprised PBMCs, obtained at tuberculosis diagnosis. The source is an adult with tuberculosis.

V and J are TRBV5-4 and TRBJ1-2; D is undetermined. In germline, CDR1 is SGHNT, CDR2 YYREEE (reference sequence). The V end lost 4 bases, the J end lost 6 bases, and 7 bases lay between the germline ends. This CDR3 has 11 amino acids. CDR3 loop: CASSKGDGYTF. The CDR3 bases are TGTGCCAGCAGCAAGGGAGATGGCTACACCTTC.

This chain uses TRBV29-1 with TRBJ1-1, with 7 nucleotides matching TRBD1. The V and J ends lost 4 bases and 7 bases, in that order; junction bases with no gene match: 3. Germline CDR1 SQVTM, CDR2 ANQGSEA. The CDR3 spans 11 residues. The CDR3 nucleotides read TGCAGCGTTGCCGACAGGGTTGAAGCTTTCTTT. Its protein is CSVADRVEAFF.

CDR3: CASSAPGTSGGNEQFF. CDR3 nucleotides: TGTGCCAGCAGCGCGCCCGGGACTAGCGGGGGGAATGAGCAGTTCTTC. The chain is built from TRBV9 and TRBJ2-1; 15 positions agree with TRBD2. V lost 3 bases and J lost 7; bases outside the gene matches: 5. In germline, CDR1 is SGDLS, CDR2 YYNGEE. This CDR3 has 16 amino acids.

The rearrangement joins TRBV6-5 to TRBJ2-5, with TRBD2 as a possible D gene (5 bases). Germline CDR1 and CDR2: MNHEY and SVGAGI. The V end lost 4 bases, the J end lost 1 base, and 16 bases lay between the germline ends. The CDR3 spans 16 residues. CDR3 amino acids: CASSSLPGSAQETQYF. CDR3 coding DNA: TGTGCCAGCAGTTCCTTACCGGGATCCGCCCAAGAGACCCAGTACTTC.

The chain joins TRBV29-1 to TRBJ2-1; 9 nucleotides align to TRBD2. The CDR3 runs 14 residues. Germline values: CDR1 SQVTM, CDR2 ANQGSEA. V shed 6 bases and J 6 bases; nucleotides not matched to a gene: 9. The CDR3 loop is CSVESSGRGNEQFF. In DNA form, the CDR3 reads TGCAGCGTCGAGAGTAGCGGGAGAGGCAATGAGCAGTTCTTC.

This chain links TRBV6-1 with TRBJ2-1, with D possibly being TRBD2 (5 bases). The V end lost 4 bases, the J end lost 0 bases, and 16 bases lay between the germline ends. There are 17 residues in the CDR3. Germline V gene data show CDR1 as MNHNS and CDR2 as SASEGT. This chain's CDR3 is CASSGESGRSSYNEQFF. CDR3 in DNA: TGTGCCAGCAGTGGGGAGAGCGGACGAAGCTCCTACAATGAGCAGTTCTTC.

This clone occurred once. The rearrangement uses TRBV30 and TRBJ1-1; possible D gene TRBD1, 5 bases. Germline CDR1 and CDR2: GTSNPN and SVGIG (reference sequence). This CDR3 has 11 residues. Trimming pared 1 base from V and 8 bases from J, leaving 8 bases between. Here the CDR3 reads CAWSEAGEAFF. The CDR3 DNA follows: TGTGCCTGGAGTGAAGCAGGGGAAGCTTTCTTT.

The V call is TRBV28, the J call TRBJ2-7; perhaps TRBD1 as D (5 bases). V was shortened by 6 bases and J by 6 bases, with 21 bases between the two germline ends. The CDR3 has 15 residues. Germline V CDR1 and CDR2: MDHEN, SYDVKM. CDR3 loop: CASRPDNRAQGEQYF. The DNA of the CDR3 is TGTGCCAGCAGACCTGACAACCGGGCGCAGGGCGAGCAGTACTTC.

The chain combines TRBV7-9 with TRBJ2-5; possible D gene TRBD2, 6 bases. The CDR3 is made up of 14 amino acids. V was pared by 0 bases and J by 2 bases, with 7 bases between. Germline V gene data show CDR1 as SEHNR and CDR2 as FQNEAQ (reference sequence). The CDR3 loop is CASSLAGTQETQYF. The CDR3 bases are TGTGCCAGCAGCTTAGCTGGGACTCAAGAGACCCAGTACTTC.

On this clone: Additional DNA sequences in this sample encode the identical CDR3. As DNA, the CDR3 is TGCGCCAGCAGCTTGGAGGGACAGTCCTATGGCTACACCTTC. Amino acid sequence: CASSLEGQSYGYTF. The V gene is TRBV5-1, the J gene TRBJ1-2; 7 bases match TRBD1. Germline V lookup: CDR1 SGHRS, CDR2 YFSETQ. The CDR3 loop spans 14 amino acids. V lost 0 bases, J lost 4 bases, and 3 bases stayed unmatched.

This chain uses TRBV4-1 with TRBJ2-1, with 10 bases lining up with TRBD2. Germline V gene lookup returns CDR1 MGHRA and CDR2 YSYEKL. V shed 4 bases and J 8 bases; nucleotides not matched to a gene: 11. This CDR3 spans 16 amino acids. This CDR3 is CASSLRASGSIYEQFF. CDR3 sequence (DNA): TGCGCCAGCAGCCTTCGGGCTAGCGGGAGTATCTATGAGCAGTTCTTC.

The rearrangement links TRBV6-5 to TRBJ1-2; D is possibly TRBD1 (6 bases). The CDR3 spans 15 residues. Germline V lookup: CDR1 MNHEY, CDR2 SVGAGI. Trimming left V 5 bases short and J 0 bases short, with 13 bases between. CDR3 sequence (DNA): TGTGCCAGCAGTCGGCAGGGGAAGACTAACTATGGCTACACCTTC. Its translation: CASSRQGKTNYGYTF.

V and J are TRBV19 and TRBJ1-3; D is perhaps TRBD1 (5 bases). The length of the CDR3 is 17 residues. Deletions cut 6 bases from V and 2 bases from J, with 20 bases between. Germline V lookup: CDR1 LNHDA, CDR2 SQIVND (reference sequence). DNA for the CDR3: TGTGCCAGTAGGTCGATTCGTCAGGGAAGCACTGGAAACACCATATATTTT. Translated, it gives CASRSIRQGSTGNTIYF.

The chain combines TRBV5-1 with TRBJ2-1; possible D gene TRBD2, 6 bases. The V gene's germline CDR1 is SGHRS and CDR2 YFSETQ. This CDR3 comprises 15 residues. Trimming took off 1 base at V and 3 bases at J, with 11 bases between the two ends. CDR3 amino acids: CASSLLAEGYNEQFF. DNA of the CDR3: TGCGCCAGCAGCTTGTTAGCGGAGGGCTACAATGAGCAGTTCTTC.

The rearrangement links TRBV4-3 to TRBJ1-2; D is perhaps TRBD1 (5 bases). Trimming removed 4 bases at V and 0 bases at J, with 12 bases between. This CDR3 has 15 residues. Germline assignment: CDR1 LGHNA and CDR2 YSLEER. The DNA of the CDR3 is TGCGCCAGCAGCCTAGCCCAGGGTTCTAACTATGGCTACACCTTC. It yields the protein CASSLAQGSNYGYTF.

V gene TRBV10-3 combines with J gene TRBJ1-4, with D maybe TRBD1 (5 bases). Trimming pared 6 bases from V and 4 bases from J, leaving 9 bases between. Germline lookup yields CDR1 ENHRY and CDR2 SYGVKD. CDR3 length: 13 residues. The CDR3: CAISLGVNEKLFF. The CDR3 nucleotides are TGTGCCATCAGCCTAGGGGTTAATGAAAAACTGTTTTTT.

The V gene is TRBV7-9, the J gene TRBJ2-1, with 10 bases lining up with TRBD2. Germline V CDR1 and CDR2: SEHNR, FQNEAQ (reference sequence). The CDR3 runs 16 residues. The V segment lost 2 bases and the J segment 5 bases; nucleotides outside the gene matches: 6. CDR3 region: CASSLTRLAGDNEQFF. CDR3 sequence (DNA): TGTGCCAGCAGCTTAACCAGGCTAGCGGGAGACAATGAGCAGTTCTTC.

The rearrangement uses TRBV7-8 and TRBJ2-7, with a possible D match to TRBD2 (6 bases). Germline loops: CDR1 SGHVS, CDR2 FQNEAQ. The germline V and J ends were trimmed by 5 bases and 5 bases, with 10 bases remaining between them. The CDR3 is 12 amino acids. CDR3 in DNA: TGTGCCAGCAGCGCGGGGTTTAACGAGCAGTACTTC. This encodes CASSAGFNEQYF.

The chain uses TRBV11-3 and TRBJ2-5; D not resolved. This CDR3 has 13 residues. V was shortened by 5 bases and J by 7 bases, with 14 bases between the two germline ends. From germline, CDR1 is SGHNT and CDR2 YENEEA. CDR3 sequence: CASSRNAFGTQYF. CDR3 coding DNA: TGTGCCAGCAGCCGTAATGCGTTTGGGACCCAGTACTTC.

This chain connects TRBV5-6 to TRBJ1-5; tentatively, D is TRBD1 (6 bases). The CDR3 length is 15 residues. Germline V gives CDR1 SGHDT, CDR2 YYEEEE. Trimming removed 0 bases from V and 5 bases from J, with 12 bases in between. CDR3 residues: CASSLGQGLDQPQHF. The CDR3 DNA is TGTGCCAGCAGCTTGGGGCAGGGGTTGGATCAGCCCCAGCATTTT.

The chain uses TRBV11-1 and TRBJ2-7, with 7 nucleotides matching TRBD1. The germline gives CDR1 SGHAT, CDR2 FQDESV (reference sequence). The junction had 8 bases not matched to a gene; V was cut back by 5 bases and J by 1 base. This CDR3 has 15 residues. DNA of the CDR3: TGTGCCAGCAGCATGACAGGGATAGGGTCCTACGAGCAGTACTTC. It specifies CASSMTGIGSYEQYF.

This chain joins TRBV4-2 and TRBJ2-2; 13 bases are a match to TRBD2. The germline CDR1 and CDR2 sequences are LGHNA and YNFKEQ. The CDR3 is 19 amino acids. Trimming cost V 1 base and J 1 base; bases outside gene matches: 6. CDR3 bases: TGTGCCAGCAGCCAAGCCCTGGGACTAGCGGGATTGAACACCGGGGAGCTGTTTTTT. As protein: CASSQALGLAGLNTGELFF.

V is TRBV7-6 and J is TRBJ2-1; 7 positions agree with TRBD1. The CDR3 is 16 residues long. The germline V gene has CDR1 SGHVS and CDR2 FNYEAQ. V lost 0 bases, J lost 4 bases, and 6 bases stayed unmatched. CDR3 region: CASSLAGTVPYNEQFF. CDR3 in DNA: TGTGCCAGCAGCTTAGCGGGGACAGTGCCTTACAATGAGCAGTTCTTC.

J is TRBJ2-7 and V is TRBV4-3; TRBD1 is a possible D gene (5 bases). V lost 1 base, J lost 3 bases, and 13 bases lay in between. There are 15 residues in the CDR3. The germline gives CDR1 LGHNA, CDR2 YSLEER. For the CDR3, the DNA is TGCGCCAGCAGCCAAGCTTTGGGGCTGAGCTACGAGCAGTACTTC. Its protein product is CASSQALGLSYEQYF.

This rearrangement joins TRBV29-1 to TRBJ2-7; TRBD2 might be the D (6 bases). The germline gives CDR1 SQVTM, CDR2 ANQGSEA. The CDR3 contains 10 residues. V lost 7 bases, J lost 3 bases, and 7 bases lay in between. CDR3 residues: CSGGDYEQYF. The CDR3 bases are TGCAGCGGGGGGGACTACGAGCAGTACTTC.

The chain recombines TRBV6-5 with TRBJ2-7, with D possibly being TRBD2 (6 bases). Trimming shortened V by 5 bases and J by 1 base, and 15 bases separated the two germline ends. CDR3 length equals 15 residues. Germline CDR1 MNHEY, CDR2 SVGAGI. CDR3 amino acids: CASSRGDATSYEQYF. The CDR3 DNA reads TGTGCCAGCAGTCGCGGGGACGCGACTTCCTACGAGCAGTACTTC.

This rearrangement joins TRBV5-1 to TRBJ2-5, with D possibly matching TRBD2 (5 bases). Trimming pared 0 bases from V and 2 bases from J, leaving 11 bases between. Germline lookup yields CDR1 SGHRS and CDR2 YFSETQ. This CDR3 is 15 amino acids long. The CDR3 DNA reads TGCGCCAGCAGCTTGGATGGGAGACTACAAGAGACCCAGTACTTC. Protein: CASSLDGRLQETQYF.

This chain joins TRBV30 and TRBJ2-7; possible D gene TRBD2, 5 bases. With 0 bases removed from V and 0 bases from J, the gap between germline ends came to 15 bases. Germline-derived CDR1 and CDR2 are GTSNPN and SVGIG (reference sequence). The CDR3 totals 16 residues. DNA for the CDR3: TGTGCCTGGAGTGTACGTAACCGGGATTTCTCCTACGAGCAGTACTTC. Translating gives CAWSVRNRDFSYEQYF.

The chain combines TRBV19 with TRBJ1-2; D possibly corresponds to TRBD1 (6 bases). Trimming removed 4 bases at V and 0 bases at J, with 9 bases between. The CDR3 contains 14 residues. CDR1 and CDR2 from the germline V gene are LNHDA and SQIVND (reference sequence). The CDR3 protein is CASSTGAANYGYTF. CDR3 DNA sequence: TGTGCCAGTAGTACAGGGGCAGCTAACTATGGCTACACCTTC.

The chain employs TRBV5-1 and TRBJ2-5, with a weak D call TRBD2 (5 bases). This CDR3 is 14 amino acids long. CDR1 is SGHRS and CDR2 is YFSETQ in the germline V gene. The ends were cut back, 0 bases at V and 5 bases at J, with 11 bases in the middle. CDR3 bases: TGCGCCAGCAGCTTGGAGCTAGCTGGCGAGACCCAGTACTTC. Translated: CASSLELAGETQYF.